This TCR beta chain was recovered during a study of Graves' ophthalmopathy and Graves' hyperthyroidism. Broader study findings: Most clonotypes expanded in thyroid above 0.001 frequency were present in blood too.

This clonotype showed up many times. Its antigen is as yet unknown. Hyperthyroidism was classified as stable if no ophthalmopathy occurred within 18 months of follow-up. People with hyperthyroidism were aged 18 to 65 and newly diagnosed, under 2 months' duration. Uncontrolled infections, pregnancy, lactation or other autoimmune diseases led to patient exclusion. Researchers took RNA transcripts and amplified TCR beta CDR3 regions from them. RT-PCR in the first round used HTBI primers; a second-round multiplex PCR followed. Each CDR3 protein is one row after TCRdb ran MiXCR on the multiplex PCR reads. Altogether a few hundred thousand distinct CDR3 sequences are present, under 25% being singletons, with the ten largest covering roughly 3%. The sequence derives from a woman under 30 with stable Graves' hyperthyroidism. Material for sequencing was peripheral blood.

As DNA, the CDR3 is TGTGCCAGTAGGGACAGGGATAATCAGCCCCAGCATTTT. It yields the protein CASRDRDNQPQHF. The V call is TRBV19, the J call TRBJ1-5, with 8 bases aligning to TRBD1. The CDR3 has 13 residues. Germline assignment: CDR1 LNHDA and CDR2 SQIVND (reference sequence). Trimming at V came to 6 bases and at J to 4 bases, leaving 2 bases not matched to a gene. Full variable domain (remainder filled in from reference TRBV19 and TRBJ1-5): DGGITQSPKYLFRKEGQNVTLSCEQNLNHDAMYWYRQDPGQGLRLIYYSQIVNDFQKGDIAEGYSVSREKKESFPLTVTSAQKNPTAFYLCASRDRDNQPQHFGDGTRLSIL.